The clone carrying this T cell receptor beta chain has just a few counts. This entry comes from a study of OX40 agonist ivuxolimab in advanced cancers. Germline CDR1 SGDLS, CDR2 YYNGEE. This CDR3 has 17 amino acids. V dropped 3 bases and J dropped 0 bases, with 18 bases sitting between them. Some clones are missing from TCRdb's copy, which holds only in-frame ones; the method was immunoSEQ multiplex PCR. The profile shows approximately 58,000 clones, about 81% of them singletons. The clonotype comes from an adult with an advanced solid tumor such as melanoma, head and neck, liver or kidney cancer. The sample here was CD4+ or CD8+ T cells sorted from blood, taken in a trial of the OX40 agonist ivuxolimab. The V and J genes are TRBV9 and TRBJ1-2; weak D call: TRBD1 (6 bases). CDR3: CASSGGVPRGPNYGYTF. The CDR3 bases are TGTGCCAGCAGCGGAGGGGTCCCCAGGGGCCCTAACTATGGCTACACCTTC.